The 21 T cell receptor beta chains given below trace back to one sample, sequenced in a study of graft-versus-host responses after intestinal transplantation. Responders (roughly 200,000, CFSE-labeled) were co-plated with roughly 200,000 irradiated, violet-dye-labeled stimulators. Method: immunoSEQ multiplex PCR; TCRdb's copy keeps in-frame clones and lacks some. The sample holds approximately 15,000 clones, 38% seen once. Sequencing used alloreactive CD8+ T cells from a mixed lymphocyte reaction culture, obtained before intestinal transplant. Subset meaning: CFSE-low proliferating T cells sorted from approximately six-day pre-transplant mixed lymphocyte reaction (GvH or HvG direction). These receptors were collected from a human patient who received an intestinal transplant.

This clone turned up a few times. The chain joins TRBV5-1 to TRBJ2-1; 8 nucleotides line up with TRBD2. V lost 1 base to trimming and J lost 0 bases; unmatched junction nucleotides: 9. Germline V gene data show CDR1 as SGHRS and CDR2 as YFSETQ. The CDR3 totals 18 residues. The CDR3 loop is CASSLSEREYSSYNEQFF. Here the CDR3 DNA reads TGCGCCAGCAGCTTGTCTGAGCGGGAGTATTCCTCCTACAATGAGCAGTTCTTC.

The chain employs TRBV6-5 and TRBJ1-1; perhaps TRBD1 as D (6 bases). V was pared by 2 bases and J by 6 bases, with 7 bases between. CDR1 is MNHEY and CDR2 is SVGAGI in the germline V gene. This CDR3 contains 12 residues. The DNA of the CDR3 is TGTGCCAGCAGTTACAGGGGGGCTGAAGCTTTCTTT. This codes for CASSYRGAEAFF.

The chain is built from TRBV6-5 and TRBJ1-1; D might be TRBD1 (5 bases). V lost 4 bases, J lost 0 bases, and 12 bases lay in between. The CDR3 is 15 amino acids. Germline CDR1 reads MNHEY; CDR2 reads SVGAGI. The CDR3 coding sequence is TGTGCCAGCAGTTTATCCCCAGGGATGAACACTGAAGCTTTCTTT. Its translation: CASSLSPGMNTEAFF.

The rearrangement uses TRBV4-1 and TRBJ1-2; D is possibly TRBD1 (6 bases). There are 15 residues in the CDR3. Trimming took off 3 bases at V and 8 bases at J, with 19 bases between the two ends. Germline values: CDR1 MGHRA, CDR2 YSYEKL. CDR3 protein: CASSHQKTGFEGYTF. CDR3 sequence (DNA): TGCGCCAGCAGCCATCAAAAGACAGGATTCGAAGGCTACACCTTC.

This chain links TRBV28 with TRBJ2-1, with D perhaps matching TRBD1 or TRBD2 (6 bases each). CDR3 length: 14 amino acids. Between the trimmed V and J ends, which lost 1 base and 10 bases, there was a span of 14 bases. Germline CDR1 MDHEN, CDR2 SYDVKM. CDR3 region: CASSLFFRGTEQFF. The CDR3 DNA reads as TGTGCCAGCAGTTTATTCTTTCGCGGGACAGAGCAGTTCTTC. Full variable domain (missing parts from reference TRBV28 and TRBJ2-1): DVKVTQSSRYLVKRTGEKVFLECVQDMDHENMFWYRQDPGLGLRLIYFSYDVKMKEKGDIPEGYSVSREKKERFSLILESASTNQTSMYLCASSLFFRGTEQFFGPGTRLTVL.

In this sample, this clone turned up a few times. This chain connects TRBV9 to TRBJ1-1; D unresolved. There are 15 residues in the CDR3. V was trimmed by 3 bases and J by 1 base, leaving 13 bases between them. CDR1 and CDR2 (germline): SGDLS, YYNGEE. CDR3 protein: CASSDPSGKNTEAFF. DNA of the CDR3: TGTGCCAGCAGCGATCCCTCGGGGAAGAACACTGAAGCTTTCTTT.

V is TRBV21-1 and J is TRBJ2-5; the DNA was not used to check the table's D call, TRBD2. TRBV21-1 is recorded as a pseudogene. This CDR3 spans 15 amino acids. CDR3 sequence (DNA): TGTGCCAGCAGCCCCGGTAGGGCTAGCGGGAGCCCGGGACACTTC. Translated: CASSPGRASGSPGHF.

The chain links TRBV18 to TRBJ1-1; perhaps TRBD1 as D (5 bases). Germline values: CDR1 KGHSH, CDR2 LQKENI. V was pared by 2 bases and J by 8 bases, with 9 bases between. CDR3 length: 12 residues. The CDR3 region is CASSPAGGEAFF. DNA of the CDR3: TGTGCCAGCTCACCAGCGGGGGGGGAAGCTTTCTTT.

This rearrangement joins TRBV11-2 to TRBJ2-7; 11 nucleotides match TRBD1. The CDR3 has 15 amino acids. V lost 1 base, J lost 4 bases, and 3 bases stayed unmatched. CDR1 is SGHAT, CDR2 FQNNGV, per germline. CDR3 region: CASSLGTGGAYEQYF. In DNA, the CDR3 is TGTGCCAGCAGCTTAGGGACAGGGGGCGCGTACGAGCAGTACTTC.

The chain uses TRBV29-1 and TRBJ2-7, with a tentative D call TRBD2 (6 bases). The germline V gene has CDR1 SQVTM and CDR2 ANQGSEA. The CDR3 runs to 16 residues. Trimming took off 2 bases at V and 4 bases at J, with 21 bases between the two ends. This CDR3 is CSVEREEGNSAYEQYF. The CDR3 region has the DNA TGCAGCGTTGAAAGGGAGGAGGGAAACTCGGCTTACGAGCAGTACTTC.

The rearrangement uses TRBV5-4 and TRBJ1-1, with a weak D call TRBD1 (5 bases). The V end was cut by 2 bases, the J end by 0 bases, with 20 bases between. Looked up from germline, CDR1 is SGHNT and CDR2 is YYREEE (reference sequence). The CDR3 covers 18 residues. As DNA, the CDR3 is TGTGCCAGCAGCTTCCATCCTACCCAAGGGGAATTGAACACTGAAGCTTTCTTT. It specifies CASSFHPTQGELNTEAFF.

The chain carries TRBV6-5 and TRBJ2-1; D possibly uses TRBD1 or TRBD2 (5 bases each). The CDR3 totals 15 residues. Per the germline V gene, CDR1 is MNHEY and CDR2 is SVGAGI. The V and J ends lost 6 bases and 0 bases respectively, with 12 bases between them. This chain's CDR3 is CASRAGGGSYNEQFF. For the CDR3, the DNA is TGTGCCAGCAGGGCCGGTGGGGGCTCCTACAATGAGCAGTTCTTC.

This clone was observed a handful of times. The V call is TRBV2, the J call TRBJ2-3; TRBD2 matches at 7 bases. Germline trimming cut 4 bases from V and 0 bases from J; bases unmatched to any gene: 4. The CDR3 covers 15 residues. Germline V lookup: CDR1 SNHLY, CDR2 FYNNEI. The DNA of the CDR3 is TGTGCCAGCAGTGGCGGACTAGGAAGCACAGATACGCAGTATTTT. Residues: CASSGGLGSTDTQYF.

The V call is TRBV30, the J call TRBJ2-7; D is ambiguous. V was shortened by 3 bases and J by 5 bases, with 8 bases between the two germline ends. CDR3 length: 11 amino acids. Germline values: CDR1 GTSNPN, CDR2 SVGIG (reference sequence). The CDR3 loop is CAWRSGDEQYF. CDR3 bases: TGTGCCTGGAGGTCTGGGGACGAGCAGTACTTC.

This chain joins TRBV5-1 and TRBJ1-5; D ambiguous. The V gene's germline CDR1 is SGHRS and CDR2 YFSETQ. The CDR3 loop spans 19 amino acids. The V end was cut by 2 bases, the J end by 5 bases, with 26 bases between. The CDR3 protein is CASSFFLRFTTMTYQPQHF. CDR3 sequence (DNA): TGCGCCAGCAGCTTCTTTCTTCGGTTTACGACAATGACATATCAGCCCCAGCATTTT. Variable domain in full (rest from reference TRBV5-1 and TRBJ1-5): KAGVTQTPRYLIKTRGQQVTLSCSPISGHRSVSWYQQTPGQGLQFLFEYFSETQRNKGNFPGRFSGRQFSNSRSEMNVSTLELGDSALYLCASSFFLRFTTMTYQPQHFGDGTRLSIL.

This clone appeared a few times. This rearrangement joins TRBV10-3 to TRBJ2-2; D uncertain. This CDR3 comprises 14 residues. V was cut by 2 bases and J by 8 bases, with 12 bases left in between. Looked up from germline, CDR1 is ENHRY and CDR2 is SYGVKD. CDR3 nucleotide sequence: TGTGCCATCAGTGAGAGCTGGTTTTTTGGGGAGCTGTTTTTT. Encoded protein: CAISESWFFGELFF.

This clone was picked up a small number of times. The chain combines TRBV5-1 with TRBJ2-7; 12 positions agree with TRBD1. V dropped 8 bases and J dropped 6; count of bases not matched to a gene: 9. The CDR3 contains 14 residues. Germline CDR1 reads SGHRS; CDR2 reads YFSETQ. CDR3 DNA: TGCGCCAGTTTCCCGGGACAGGGGGCCTCCGAGCAGTACTTC. As protein: CASFPGQGASEQYF.

This clone was detected only a few times. The rearrangement links TRBV7-8 to TRBJ1-6, with 10 bases lining up with TRBD1. Germline loops: CDR1 SGHVS, CDR2 FQNEAQ. The trim removed 3 bases at V and 7 bases at J, leaving 3 bases unmatched. The CDR3 consists of 15 residues. The CDR3 coding sequence is TGTGCCAGCAGCTTGGGGACAGGGGTAAATTCACCCCTCCACTTT. Its protein product is CASSLGTGVNSPLHF.

This clone has more than one count but fewer than ten. This chain connects TRBV7-9 to TRBJ2-7; D is ambiguous. Germline assignment: CDR1 SEHNR and CDR2 FQNEAQ (reference sequence). This CDR3 spans 15 amino acids. The germline V and J ends were trimmed by 5 bases and 0 bases, with 14 bases remaining between them. Here the CDR3 DNA reads TGTGCCAGCAGCGCCACCCTAGGCAGCTCCTACGAGCAGTACTTC. This encodes CASSATLGSSYEQYF.

The chain has TRBV18 and TRBJ1-1, with 9 bases that match TRBD1. The CDR3 has 19 residues. The germline V gene encodes CDR1 KGHSH and CDR2 LQKENI. V gave up 0 bases and J gave up 0 bases; unmatched junction bases: 11. The CDR3 DNA is TGTGCCAGCTCACCACCCTCGGACAGGGGAGGCCACATGAACACTGAAGCTTTCTTT. This codes for CASSPPSDRGGHMNTEAFF.

About this clone: One junction end disagrees with the germline gene, perhaps due to a read error. The V call is TRBV5-1, the J call TRBJ2-7; no clear D gene. From germline, CDR1 is SGHRS and CDR2 YFSETQ. The CDR3 runs to 13 residues. As DNA, the CDR3 is TGTGCCAGCAGCTTGGCGAGTACCTACGAGCAGTACTTC. Translated: CASSLASTYEQYF.